The clone carrying this TCR beta chain was counted many times. TCRdb re-derived calls from the 5' RACE reads in MiXCR, one entry per CDR3 protein. The table lists about 99,000 distinct CDR3 sequences, around 17% of them singletons. The data are from a study of early T cells in non-severe SARS-CoV-2 infection. About the research overall: Unpaired chains resulted from sequencing bulk RNA of unsorted whole blood.

Sequenced: whole blood. The sequence was collected from an adult who was a healthcare worker with PCR-confirmed SARS-CoV-2 infection or an uninfected control (not recorded which).

CDR3 protein: CASSQDRNTEAFF. The DNA of the CDR3 is TGCGCCAGCAGCCAAGATAGGAACACTGAAGCTTTCTTT. The chain joins TRBV4-3 to TRBJ1-1, with D hard to call. The CDR3 consists of 13 residues. Trimming left V 0 bases short and J 1 base short, with 3 bases between. Germline V CDR1 and CDR2: LGHNA, YSLEER.